This entry describes one T cell receptor beta chain. No antigen is known for it. TCRdb reanalysed the reads using MiXCR and keeps one entry per CDR3 protein. The sample has some 920,000 distinct CDR3 sequences; approximately 32% are singletons. This sample is drawn from a study of T cell repertoires in cytomegalovirus infection. Turning to the study itself: Both CMV infection and a matching HLA type were indicated by public TCR beta signatures.

CDR1 ENHRY and CDR2 SYGVKD come from the germline V gene. CDR3 length: 16 amino acids. Trimming took 3 bases from V and 5 from J, leaving 19 bases between them. The source of this sequence is a human donor in good health (CMV status not recorded). Some clones in this sample may be carry-over from other donors' samples. The sample here was cultured CD8+ T cells from PBMCs, taken from culture after CMV antigen stimulation. The rearrangement links TRBV10-3 to TRBJ1-2, with D tentatively TRBD1 (5 bases). The CDR3 loop reads CAISDQDTLTRYGYTF. CDR3 DNA: TGTGCCATCAGTGACCAGGACACCCTTACTAGATATGGCTACACCTTC.